Shown below are 2 T cell receptor beta chains from a single sample sequenced in a study of cytomegalovirus exposure and HLA in healthy donors. The PCR made use of 60 Vbeta and 13 Jbeta primers. The data were produced by immunoSEQ multiplex PCR, yet TCRdb's version contains in-frame clones alone and is incomplete. The sample holds roughly 190,000 clones, about 77% seen once. The sample taken for sequencing was PBMCs. These receptors all stem from a woman aged 25 to 45 in good health and CMV-seropositive.

CDR3 loop: CAISQNTLNTEAFF. The DNA for the CDR3 is TGTGCCATCAGCCAAAACACCTTGAACACTGAAGCTTTCTTT. The rearrangement uses TRBV10-3 and TRBJ1-1; D remains unclear. The ends were cut back, 6 bases at V and 0 bases at J, with 11 bases in the middle. The CDR3 extends over 14 amino acids. Germline loops: CDR1 ENHRY, CDR2 SYGVKD.

The V and J genes are TRBV28 and TRBJ1-5; D gene unclear. V dropped 5 bases and J dropped 5 bases, with 10 bases sitting between them. This CDR3 is built from 13 residues. The germline V gene encodes CDR1 MDHEN and CDR2 SYDVKM. The CDR3 reads CASSAVPYQPQHF. CDR3 nucleotide sequence: TGTGCCAGCAGTGCAGTTCCCTATCAGCCCCAGCATTTT.